This entry features one T cell receptor (beta chain) sequence. This CDR3 is built from 18 residues. Produced via immunoSEQ multiplex PCR; TCRdb's table is partial and in-frame only. The repertoire includes 250,000 or so clones, roughly 90% of them detected once, and approximately 2.7% sits in the top ten. This specimen comes from a study of blood T cell repertoires in COVID-19. At the level of the study: Samples of COVID-19 (acute and convalescent) were obtained from the United States, Italy and Spain.

This clonotype was obtained from a man in his forties or fifties who had been exposed to COVID-19. Sequenced material: PBMCs or T cells enriched from blood (not recorded which). The chain uses TRBV12-2 and TRBJ1-2. TRBV12-2 is noted as a pseudogene. The CDR3 sequence: CASRFAPHGGIKDYGYTF. DNA of the CDR3: TGTGCAAGTCGCTTTGCCCCCCACGGGGGAATTAAGGACTATGGCTACACCTTC.